Following are 27 T cell receptor beta chains from one sample sequenced in a study of blood T cell repertoires in COVID-19. Profiling relied on immunoSEQ multiplex PCR, and the TCRdb table lists in-frame clones only, not all of them. The sample records 200,000 to 250,000 clones, 90% being singletons. The sequencing input was PBMCs or T cells enriched from blood (not recorded which). The receptors come from a young man who had recovered from COVID-19.

This rearrangement joins TRBV29-1 to TRBJ2-3, with 11 positions matching TRBD1. Germline V gives CDR1 SQVTM, CDR2 ANQGSEA. The CDR3 extends over 16 amino acids. The V gene end was trimmed by 5 bases and the J gene end by 1 base; junction bases not matched to a gene: 8. CDR3 in DNA: TGCAGCGTTTCCGGGACAGGGGGTTCAGGCACAGATACGCAGTATTTT. It specifies CSVSGTGGSGTDTQYF.

The rearrangement uses TRBV3-1 (or the pseudogene TRBV3-2) and TRBJ1-3; 7 bases agree with TRBD1. CDR3 size: 16 residues. Germline lookup yields CDR1 LGHDT and CDR2 YNNKEL (reference sequence). Trimming cost V 3 bases and J 0 bases; bases outside gene matches: 5. CDR3 bases: TGTGCCAGCAGCCAGATGGACAGGAGCTCTGGAAACACCATATATTTT. Protein product: CASSQMDRSSGNTIYF.

V usage is TRBV5-5 and J usage is TRBJ1-3, with TRBD1 matching over 10 bases. Germline V CDR1 and CDR2: SGHKS, YYEKEE (reference sequence). This CDR3 is built from 15 residues. The V and J ends lost 4 bases and 8 bases, in that order; junction bases with no gene match: 9. This chain's CDR3 is CASSPDRGPRDTIYF. For the CDR3, the DNA is TGTGCCAGCAGCCCTGACAGGGGGCCGCGGGACACCATATATTTT.

V gene TRBV3-1 (or the pseudogene TRBV3-2) combines with J gene TRBJ2-3; possibly TRBD2 for D (7 bases). CDR1 LGHDT and CDR2 YNNKEL come from the germline V gene (reference sequence). With 0 bases removed from V and 4 bases from J, the gap between germline ends came to 14 bases. The CDR3 extends over 16 amino acids. CDR3 nucleotides: TGTGCCAGCAGCCAAGATACGGGGGGCGAGGCAGATACGCAGTATTTT. Encoded protein: CASSQDTGGEADTQYF.

The chain carries TRBV4-3 and TRBJ1-3, with TRBD1 matching over 8 bases. The CDR3 spans 15 residues. Germline CDR1 reads LGHNA; CDR2 reads YSLEER. The J segment lost 0 bases and the V segment lost 4 bases, leaving 2 bases of the junction unmatched. The CDR3 here is CASSPGQGSGNTIYF. Written as DNA, the CDR3 is TGCGCCAGCAGCCCTGGACAGGGCTCTGGAAACACCATATATTTT.

V is TRBV27 and J is TRBJ2-1; 9 bases are shared with TRBD1. The V gene end was trimmed by 3 bases and the J gene end by 0 bases; junction bases not matched to a gene: 6. This CDR3 spans 17 amino acids. Germline loops: CDR1 MNHEY, CDR2 SMNVEV (reference sequence). The CDR3 DNA reads TGTGCCAGCAGTTTCCACGGGACAGGGAGCTCCTACAATGAGCAGTTCTTC. Amino acid sequence: CASSFHGTGSSYNEQFF.

This clone came up many times. V usage is TRBV21-1 and J usage is TRBJ2-1; TRBD2, the D gene given by the table, was not confirmed from the DNA. TRBV21-1 is a recognized pseudogene. The CDR3 contains 16 residues. The CDR3 coding sequence is TGTGCCAGCAGCATCTCGCGACGGGGGAGAAAAGATGAGCAGTTCTTC. Translation: CASSISRRGRKDEQFF.

The chain couples TRBV4-1 to TRBJ2-3; D is uncertain. There are 15 residues in the CDR3. Germline V lookup: CDR1 MGHRA, CDR2 YSYEKL. Trimming cost V 2 bases and J 0 bases, with 9 bases left between them. This CDR3 is CASSQPLVSTDTQYF. CDR3 coding DNA: TGCGCCAGCAGCCAACCTCTAGTTAGCACAGATACGCAGTATTTT.

This sequence joins TRBV5-4 and TRBJ2-1, with D possibly matching TRBD1 (5 bases). This CDR3 region has 13 residues. CDR1 is SGHNT, CDR2 YYREEE, per germline (reference sequence). Trimming left V 5 bases short and J 12 bases short, with 18 bases between. The DNA for the CDR3 is TGTGCCAGCAGACCCAGGGCCGTAGAAAGGCAGTTCTTC. This gives the protein CASRPRAVERQFF.

The genes are TRBV19 and TRBJ2-5; a possible D gene is TRBD1 (5 bases). V dropped 3 bases and J dropped 4 bases, with 9 bases sitting between them. The CDR3 has 13 residues. CDR1 and CDR2 from the germline V gene are LNHDA and SQIVND (reference sequence). The CDR3 sequence is CASSMSRVETQYF. DNA of the CDR3: TGTGCCAGTAGTATGTCCAGGGTAGAGACCCAGTACTTC. The complete variable domain, with remaining parts taken from reference TRBV19 and TRBJ2-5, reads DGGITQSPKYLFRKEGQNVTLSCEQNLNHDAMYWYRQDPGQGLRLIYYSQIVNDFQKGDIAEGYSVSREKKESFPLTVTSAQKNPTAFYLCASSMSRVETQYFGPGTRLLVL.

V is TRBV29-1 and J is TRBJ2-7, with 10 bases that match TRBD1. V gave up 6 bases and J gave up 7 bases; unmatched junction bases: 6. The CDR3 has 12 amino acids. From germline, CDR1 is SQVTM and CDR2 ANQGSEA. CDR3 loop: CSVPTGGGEQYF. In DNA form, the CDR3 reads TGCAGCGTCCCGACAGGGGGCGGAGAGCAGTACTTC.

The table lists this clone with a few counts. Here the CDR3 DNA reads TGCGCCAGCAGCTTGGTTATTAGCGGGAGCAATGAGCAGTTCTTC. Protein sequence: CASSLVISGSNEQFF. The chain couples TRBV5-1 to TRBJ2-1; 9 bases fit TRBD2. V dropped 0 bases and J dropped 6; count of bases not matched to a gene: 4. The CDR3 runs to 15 residues. Germline V gives CDR1 SGHRS, CDR2 YFSETQ.

V and J are TRBV27 and TRBJ2-3, with 7 nucleotides matching TRBD2. The CDR3 consists of 14 residues. Germline V gives CDR1 MNHEY, CDR2 SMNVEV (reference sequence). The V segment lost 3 bases and the J segment 12 bases; nucleotides outside the gene matches: 12. The CDR3 nucleotides read TGTGCCAGCAGTTTGAGCGCCGGAGCGGGGTTTCAGTATTTT. This encodes CASSLSAGAGFQYF.

The J gene is TRBJ2-7, the V gene TRBV27, with 10 positions matching TRBD2. Germline loops: CDR1 MNHEY, CDR2 SMNVEV (reference sequence). The length of the CDR3 is 16 residues. V shed 4 bases, J shed 0 bases, and the junction held 6 bases outside the gene matches. In nucleotides, the CDR3 is TGTGCCAGCAGTTCGCCAAGCGGGAGGGCCTCCTACGAGCAGTACTTC. As protein: CASSSPSGRASYEQYF.

The genes are TRBV7-9 and TRBJ1-1; D is perhaps TRBD1 (6 bases). There are 14 residues in the CDR3. V was cut by 5 bases and J by 0 bases, with 10 bases left in between. Germline loops: CDR1 SEHNR, CDR2 FQNEAQ (reference sequence). The chain's CDR3 is CASSPTGMNTEAFF. The CDR3 region has the DNA TGTGCCAGCAGCCCAACAGGGATGAACACTGAAGCTTTCTTT.

Here the CDR3 reads CASSIAGGEAEAFF. The CDR3 DNA reads TGTGCCAGTAGTATAGCTGGGGGGGAGGCTGAAGCTTTCTTT. The chain carries TRBV19 and TRBJ1-1; D is perhaps TRBD1 (5 bases). Trimming cost V 1 base and J 6 bases, with 12 bases left between them. Germline assignment: CDR1 LNHDA and CDR2 SQIVND (reference sequence). The CDR3 loop spans 14 amino acids.

The chain employs TRBV25-1 and TRBJ1-1; no firm D call. Germline V gene sequence: CDR1 MGHDK, CDR2 SYGVNS. The V end was cut by 6 bases, the J end by 2 bases, with 19 bases between. The CDR3 is 16 amino acids. CDR3 nucleotide sequence: TGTGCCAGCAGCGCAGCAATTACAGAGTACAACACTGAAGCTTTCTTT. Amino acids: CASSAAITEYNTEAFF.

The CDR3 sequence: CATSRSTVGLAGGPWAEQYF. CDR3 nucleotide sequence: TGTGCCACCAGCAGATCCACGGTGGGACTAGCGGGAGGGCCTTGGGCCGAGCAGTACTTC. The rearrangement joins TRBV15 to TRBJ2-7, with 16 bases that match TRBD2. The CDR3 runs 20 residues. Germline CDR1 reads LNHNV; CDR2 reads YYDKDF (reference sequence). V was pared by 2 bases and J by 6 bases, with 16 bases of the junction left unmatched.

The chain carries TRBV5-6 and TRBJ1-6; TRBD1 might be the D (5 bases). V lost 2 bases, J lost 7 bases, and 16 bases lay in between. Germline V gene lookup returns CDR1 SGHDT and CDR2 YYEEEE. This CDR3 spans 16 amino acids. In DNA form, the CDR3 reads TGTGCCAGCAGCTTCGGGTCCGTCAGGGAAAATTCACCCCTCCACTTT. As protein: CASSFGSVRENSPLHF.

The chain is built from TRBV12-3 or TRBV12-4 and TRBJ2-7; D is undetermined. This CDR3 spans 13 amino acids. V lost 3 bases to trimming and J lost 4 bases, with 10 bases between them. For the CDR3, the DNA is TGTGCCAGCAGTTTTGGGCTTGGATACGAGCAGTACTTC. Translation: CASSFGLGYEQYF.

This clone was detected only once. The chain has TRBV27 and TRBJ2-3; 7 nucleotides agree with TRBD2. The J segment lost 0 bases and the V segment lost 8 bases, leaving 8 bases of the junction unmatched. The length of the CDR3 is 15 residues. From germline, CDR1 is MNHEY and CDR2 SMNVEV (reference sequence). The CDR3 nucleotides are TGTGCCAGCGGGACTATCTCCTCTAGCACAGATACGCAGTATTTT. Encoded protein: CASGTISSSTDTQYF.

CDR3: CAWRQGVTEAFF. CDR3 in DNA: TGTGCCTGGAGGCAGGGCGTCACTGAAGCTTTCTTT. V is TRBV30 and J is TRBJ1-1; a possible D gene is TRBD1 (5 bases). V gave up 3 bases and J gave up 4 bases, with 9 bases separating them. The CDR3 loop spans 12 amino acids. Per the germline V gene, CDR1 is GTSNPN and CDR2 is SVGIG (reference sequence). Full variable domain (rest looked up from reference TRBV30 and TRBJ1-1): SQTIHQWPATLVQPVGSPLSLECTVEGTSNPNLYWYRQAAGRGLQLLFYSVGIGQISSEVPQNLSASRPQDRQFILSSKKLLLSDSGFYLCAWRQGVTEAFFGQGTRLTVV.

This chain uses TRBV19 with TRBJ1-2, with 7 bases that match TRBD1. Germline values: CDR1 LNHDA, CDR2 SQIVND (reference sequence). V shed 6 bases and J 6 bases; nucleotides not matched to a gene: 13. This CDR3 has 15 amino acids. The CDR3 reads CASSRDSLGENGYTF. The DNA for the CDR3 is TGTGCCAGTAGCCGGGACAGTCTAGGGGAGAATGGCTACACCTTC.

This clone was found a few times. V usage is TRBV7-9 and J usage is TRBJ1-6, with 7 positions matching TRBD1. V trimming: 5 bases; J trimming: 2 bases; junction bases outside the gene matches: 15. The CDR3 runs to 19 residues. CDR1 and CDR2 (germline): SEHNR, FQNEAQ (reference sequence). CDR3: CASSHTQRTGQAYNSPLHF. The CDR3 DNA reads as TGTGCCAGCAGCCATACCCAAAGGACAGGCCAAGCCTATAATTCACCCCTCCACTTT.

The chain combines TRBV10-3 with TRBJ1-5; D perhaps matches TRBD1 (5 bases). The V gene's germline CDR1 is ENHRY and CDR2 SYGVKD. V gave up 3 bases and J gave up 5 bases, with 11 bases separating them. This CDR3 has 14 residues. The CDR3 here is CAISDRVRDQPQHF. The CDR3 DNA sequence: TGTGCCATCAGTGACAGGGTAAGGGATCAGCCCCAGCATTTT.

This chain connects TRBV28 to TRBJ2-1, with a tentative D call TRBD2 (5 bases). CDR3 size: 15 residues. Germline CDR1 MDHEN, CDR2 SYDVKM. Trimming took 5 bases from V and 4 from J, leaving 15 bases between them. CDR3 DNA: TGTGCCAGCAGTAACACTAGTGGGGAATACAATGAGCAGTTCTTC. Encoded protein: CASSNTSGEYNEQFF.

For the CDR3, the DNA is TGTGCCAGCAGTGAAGATGAGGGTTTCTACGAGCAGTACTTC. Translating gives CASSEDEGFYEQYF. The V gene is TRBV2, the J gene TRBJ2-7, with D possibly TRBD2 on 5 matching bases. This CDR3 has 14 residues. The V end lost 1 base, the J end lost 3 bases, and 10 bases lay between the germline ends. Germline V CDR1 and CDR2: SNHLY, FYNNEI.